Listed here is a single T cell receptor beta chain. This sample is part of a study of blood T cell repertoires in COVID-19. Study background: The analysed material was cDNA or gDNA that came from T cells, B-cell-depleted T cells, or PBMCs.

Germline assignment: CDR1 MNHEY and CDR2 SVGEGT. This CDR3 region has 16 residues. V trimming: 2 bases; J trimming: 4 bases; junction bases outside the gene matches: 8. In the original analysis: Reference gene primer amplification gave estimated nucleated cell counts. The method was immunoSEQ multiplex PCR; TCRdb's version includes in-frame clones alone and lacks a portion of them. Clone size and the V and J calls come from that table; the DNA yielded D and trimming. The table lists about 69,000 clones, 60% to 85% of them singletons. The chain employs TRBV6-2 or TRBV6-3 and TRBJ2-1, with 7 bases lining up with TRBD2. This clonotype was sampled from a man in his 60s with acute or convalescent COVID-19. Material: peripheral blood. The CDR3 region has the DNA TGTGCCAGCAGTTACAAACGGACTAGTCCGTACAATGAGCAGTTCTTC. Its translation: CASSYKRTSPYNEQFF.